This T cell receptor (beta chain) was documented in a study of Graves' ophthalmopathy and Graves' hyperthyroidism (dated by TCRdb to 2016 to 2019). Notes on the research overall: Peripheral blood samples were taken at the time of initial diagnosis, before any treatment was given. Once sampling was done, hyperthyroidism patients were given methimazole at a starting dose of 30 mg daily, while ophthalmopathy patients were given high-dose intravenous methylprednisolone. In total, around 130 blood samples were TCR-sequenced: 40 to 45 ophthalmopathy, under 85 hyperthyroidism and some 17 hyperthyroidism-to-ophthalmopathy patients. In roughly 6 hyperthyroidism patients, T-cell repertoires of thyroid tissue and blood were compared. The 100 discovery patients were divided at random into training and test sets in a 7:3 ratio. TCR beta repertoire signatures were used to distinguish Graves' ophthalmopathy from Graves' hyperthyroidism and to predict progression to ophthalmopathy. To explore V-J signatures that distinguish ophthalmopathy from hyperthyroidism, a discovery set of about a hundred patients was enrolled, made up of about 40 with ophthalmopathy and 55 to 65 with stable hyperthyroidism. For independent validation, a separate cohort was made up of about 18 hyperthyroidism patients plus 17 patients who later progressed from hyperthyroidism to ophthalmopathy.

TCR beta CDR3 regions were amplified from RNA transcripts for repertoire sequencing. A first-round RT-PCR used HTBI primers with the Qiagen OneStep RT-PCR kit, followed by a second-round multiplex PCR, size selection and purification. The libraries underwent paired-end sequencing with 100 bp reads on an Illumina HiSeq2000. Concerning the study's data processing: SOAPnuke was used for read processing, and reads with adapters, uncalled bases, a mean Phred below 15, or no exact constant-primer or identifier match were discarded. COPE v1.2.5 was used to merge high-quality paired reads. Clonotypes were defined as unique nucleotide sequences and were aligned to IMGT TRB V, D and J references using MiTCR v1.1. The analysis was limited to V-J combinations with a frequency above 0.0001, which together covered approximately 99% of repertoires. For each V-J combination, a TCR clonal expansion and chaos score was defined as the ratio of F50 clonal expansion to chaos observed in the TCRdist matrix. Welch's t-statistics and random forest were used to reduce the features to around 13 V-J combinations, which were then used as input to a naive Bayes classifier. Thyroid-blood repertoire similarity was quantified with the Morisita-Horn index. Using fastp trimming at Q25 and MiXCR clonotype assembly, TCRdb reanalyzed the public sequencing data and kept in-frame beta chains. Each record represents a unique CDR3 protein, reported with the most common genes and DNA among its rows. What appears here as the V and J calls and clone size reflects TCRdb's work, not the paper's. Here the sample has some 520,000 distinct CDR3 sequences; around 14% occur a single time. The top ten hold around 9.8% of the sample.

Many counts were recorded for this clonotype. The specificity of this receptor is unknown. Within one base of it there is no much larger clone, and no base qualities were kept. Ophthalmopathy patients were characterized by moderately to severely active disease, a Clinical Activity Score of at least 3, a NOSPECS grade of at least 4, and a disease duration under 3 months. Patients were excluded if they had other autoimmune diseases, uncontrolled infections, pregnancy or lactation. Diagnosis relied on clinical symptoms, serum thyroxine, TRAb, thyroid ultrasound and orbital computed tomography. PBMCs were isolated from around 10 ml of fresh peripheral blood by Ficoll-Paque density gradient centrifugation. Total RNA was extracted with Trizol reagent and quality-checked on an Agilent 2100 Bioanalyzer. What the research found in general, with its limitations: In validation, the model predicted ophthalmopathy progression with 70.59% sensitivity and roughly 72% specificity; roughly 11 predicted patients were CT-confirmed with GO in a median of approximately six months. Sample size was not predetermined statistically, and investigators were not blinded to group allocation. Ophthalmopathy was separated from stable hyperthyroidism by the 13-signature model with just under 90% sensitivity and roughly 83% specificity in cross-validation and with 80%/75% in the test set. Among expanded thyroid clonotypes with frequency above 0.001, most also showed up in blood, which suggests that blood repertoires may reflect the thyroid immune response.

The CDR3 sequence holds 12 residues, the cysteine and phenylalanine included. The kept DNA is CDR3 alone, 36 bases in frame from the first base. Trimming at the junction amounts to 4 bases on V and 7 bases on J, and the germline ends lie 14 bases apart. The germline V gene gives CDR1 as SQVTM and CDR2 as ANQGSEA. Sequenced material: blood. This receptor was taken from a woman aged 25 to 45 with Graves' ophthalmopathy. Donor details come from another sample of the same person, matched by shared clones. This chain joins TRBV29-1 to TRBJ2-7; TRBD1 is a weak D gene call, 5 bases matching. The nucleotide sequence is TGCAGCGTTGGGGAAGGGGATGGTGAGCAGTACTTC. It encodes CSVGEGDGEQYF.